These 4 T cell receptor beta chains originate from one sample sequenced in a study of blood T cell repertoires in COVID-19. Here immunoSEQ multiplex PCR was the method, and the copy in TCRdb shows in-frame clones only, minus some. The profile covers about 50,000 clones, with less than 90% appearing a single time and roughly a quarter taken by the ten largest. Sequences were obtained from peripheral blood. These receptors all come from a human donor in a cohort sampled during active COVID-19.

V is TRBV28 and J is TRBJ1-5; a possible D gene is TRBD1 (5 bases). The germline V gene encodes CDR1 MDHEN and CDR2 SYDVKM. CDR3 size: 15 residues. Trimming cost V 5 bases and J 5 bases, with 16 bases left between them. The CDR3 nucleotides are TGTGCCAGCAGTCCCCGGGGCGGGGCCGATCAGCCCCAGCATTTT. Amino acid sequence: CASSPRGGADQPQHF.

V usage is TRBV4-3 and J usage is TRBJ2-2, with TRBD2 matching 10 bases. CDR3 length: 16 amino acids. Looked up from germline, CDR1 is LGHNA and CDR2 is YSLEER. With 4 bases clipped from V and 4 bases from J, the junction kept 6 bases outside the gene matches. The CDR3 nucleotides read TGCGCCAGCAGCCTGGGGGAGCGGGAGGGCACCGGGGAGCTGTTTTTT. Translated: CASSLGEREGTGELFF.

The chain joins TRBV2 to TRBJ1-4; D is possibly TRBD1 (5 bases). There are 13 residues in the CDR3. Germline assignment: CDR1 SNHLY and CDR2 FYNNEI. Trimming shortened V by 7 bases and J by 6 bases, and 12 bases separated the two germline ends. The CDR3 sequence is CASTGGPDEKLFF. CDR3 DNA: TGTGCCAGCACGGGGGGACCGGATGAAAAACTGTTTTTT. Full variable domain (missing parts from reference TRBV2 and TRBJ1-4): EPEVTQTPSHQVTQMGQEVILRCVPISNHLYFYWYRQILGQKVEFLVSFYNNEISEKSEIFDDQFSVERPDGSNFTLKIRSTKLEDSAMYFCASTGGPDEKLFFGSGTQLSVL.

The chain employs TRBV2 and TRBJ1-4; 9 nucleotides match TRBD1. Trimming cost V 5 bases and J 5 bases; bases outside gene matches: 6. Germline assignment: CDR1 SNHLY and CDR2 FYNNEI. This CDR3 comprises 15 residues. The CDR3 DNA is TGTGCCAGCAGTAAACAACAGGGGGCGAATGAAAAACTGTTTTTT. This sequence encodes CASSKQQGANEKLFF.